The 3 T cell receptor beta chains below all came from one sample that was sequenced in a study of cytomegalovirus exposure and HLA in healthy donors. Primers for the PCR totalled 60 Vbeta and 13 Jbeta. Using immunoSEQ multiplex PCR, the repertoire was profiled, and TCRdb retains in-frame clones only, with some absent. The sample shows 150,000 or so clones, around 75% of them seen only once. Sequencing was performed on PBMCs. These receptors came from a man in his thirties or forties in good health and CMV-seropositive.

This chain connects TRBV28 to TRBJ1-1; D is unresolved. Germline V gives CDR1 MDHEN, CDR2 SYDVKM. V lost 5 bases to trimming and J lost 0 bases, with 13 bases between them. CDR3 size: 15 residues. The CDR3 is CASSRRTRLNTEAFF. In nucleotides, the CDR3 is TGTGCCAGCAGTCGGAGAACGCGGCTGAACACTGAAGCTTTCTTT.

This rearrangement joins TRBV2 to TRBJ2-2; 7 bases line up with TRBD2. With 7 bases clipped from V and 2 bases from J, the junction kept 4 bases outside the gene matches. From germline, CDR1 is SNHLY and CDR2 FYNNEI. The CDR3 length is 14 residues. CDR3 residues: CASKSGINTGELFF. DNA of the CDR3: TGTGCCAGCAAGAGCGGGATAAACACCGGGGAGCTGTTTTTT.

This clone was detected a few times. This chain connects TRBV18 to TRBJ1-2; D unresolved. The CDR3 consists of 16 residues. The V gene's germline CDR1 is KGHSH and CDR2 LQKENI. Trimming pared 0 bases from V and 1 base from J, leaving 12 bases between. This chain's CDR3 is CASSPPSQVINYGYTF. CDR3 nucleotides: TGTGCCAGCTCACCACCAAGCCAGGTGATTAACTATGGCTACACCTTC. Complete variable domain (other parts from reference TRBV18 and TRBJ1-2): NAGVMQNPRHLVRRRGQEARLRCSPMKGHSHVYWYRQLPEEGLKFMVYLQKENIIDESGMPKERFSAEFPKEGPSILRIQQVVRGDSAAYFCASSPPSQVINYGYTFGSGTRLTVV.